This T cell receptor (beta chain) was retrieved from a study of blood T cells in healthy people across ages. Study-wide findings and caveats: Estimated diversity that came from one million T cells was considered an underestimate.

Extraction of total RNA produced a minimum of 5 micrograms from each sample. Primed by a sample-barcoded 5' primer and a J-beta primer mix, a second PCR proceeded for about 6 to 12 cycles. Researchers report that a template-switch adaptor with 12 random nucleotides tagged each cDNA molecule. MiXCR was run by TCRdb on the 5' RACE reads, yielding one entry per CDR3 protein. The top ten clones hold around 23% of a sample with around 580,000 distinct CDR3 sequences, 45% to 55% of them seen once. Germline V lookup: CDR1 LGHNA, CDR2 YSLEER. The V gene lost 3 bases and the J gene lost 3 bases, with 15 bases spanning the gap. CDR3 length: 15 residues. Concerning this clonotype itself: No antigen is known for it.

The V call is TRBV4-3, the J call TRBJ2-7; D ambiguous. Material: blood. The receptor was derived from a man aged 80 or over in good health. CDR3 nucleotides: TGCGCCAGCAGCCAGGTCGGGCCGTCCAACTACGAGCAGTACTTC. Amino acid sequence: CASSQVGPSNYEQYF.